A selection of T cell receptor beta chains follows, all from one sample in a study of blood T cell repertoires in COVID-19. Clones were read by immunoSEQ multiplex PCR, and TCRdb kept only the in-frame ones, dropping some. The sample shows tens of thousands of clones, 79% of them seen only once. Sample: peripheral blood. The source of these receptors is a man aged 55 to 70 with active or convalescent COVID-19. Each CDR3 is given without its conserved first and last residue.

CDR3aa,j_gene,v_gene
ASSAGAVNTEAF,TRBJ1-1,TRBV28
ASTGLNGYT,TRBJ1-2,TRBV25-1
ASSVSGRETQY,TRBJ2-5,TRBV7-8
ASSYSIGDRETQY,TRBJ2-5,TRBV6-5
ASSQEPGHLPGNTIY,TRBJ1-3,TRBV4-3
ASSLHLGAGANVLT,TRBJ2-6,TRBV28
AIQGVTDTQY,TRBJ2-3,TRBV10-3
AISDSWDRNSPLH,TRBJ1-6,TRBV10-3
ASSRGGGQGTYEQY,TRBJ2-7,TRBV5-5
ATSITGQNQPQH,TRBJ1-5,TRBV15
ASSTGTENSPLH,TRBJ1-6,TRBV3-1/TRBV3-2
ASSMTGEGTEAF,TRBJ1-1,TRBV7-3
ATSDSVEAF,TRBJ1-1,TRBV24-1
ASSLGRNQPQH,TRBJ1-5,TRBV5-1
ASSPPFSTNRGTEAF,TRBJ1-1,TRBV18
ASSLGLGTGATNEKLF,TRBJ1-4,TRBV13
ASSLASGGAVMF,TRBJ2-1,TRBV7-3
AISEGQGYGYT,TRBJ1-2,TRBV10-3
ASGGQADQPQH,TRBJ1-5,TRBV2
ASSLTPGTSGTGELF,TRBJ2-2,TRBV5-1
ASSQGTGTDTQY,TRBJ2-3,TRBV3-1/TRBV3-2
ASSLGQSTDTQY,TRBJ2-3,TRBV7-9
AWSVWGGAGEQF,TRBJ2-1,TRBV30
ASSRQGLGMNTEAF,TRBJ1-1,TRBV5-5
ASSATGWESNQPQH,TRBJ1-5,TRBV2
ASSQDSGRYEQY,TRBJ2-7,TRBV3-1/TRBV3-2
ASSQVDLAKNIQY,TRBJ2-4,TRBV28
ASSLGGSGRNQPQH,TRBJ1-5,TRBV7-2
ASSLVTSGIYEQY,TRBJ2-7,TRBV5-4
ASSPRAGGDEQY,TRBJ2-7,TRBV7-3
ASSSVGRGWYEQY,TRBJ2-7,TRBV7-2
ASSHGTGVNQPQH,TRBJ1-5,TRBV3-1/TRBV3-2
ASSDPTRSTDTQY,TRBJ2-3,TRBV2
ASSSRDRATSGNTIY,TRBJ1-3,TRBV13
ATSSAGNTIY,TRBJ1-3,TRBV19
ASIQEGGSRTEAF,TRBJ1-1,TRBV2
ASSATKLAGTIGELF,TRBJ2-2,TRBV27
ASSPTFTSYEQY,TRBJ2-7,TRBV11-1
ASSLAPGHYYYEQY,TRBJ2-7,TRBV7-8